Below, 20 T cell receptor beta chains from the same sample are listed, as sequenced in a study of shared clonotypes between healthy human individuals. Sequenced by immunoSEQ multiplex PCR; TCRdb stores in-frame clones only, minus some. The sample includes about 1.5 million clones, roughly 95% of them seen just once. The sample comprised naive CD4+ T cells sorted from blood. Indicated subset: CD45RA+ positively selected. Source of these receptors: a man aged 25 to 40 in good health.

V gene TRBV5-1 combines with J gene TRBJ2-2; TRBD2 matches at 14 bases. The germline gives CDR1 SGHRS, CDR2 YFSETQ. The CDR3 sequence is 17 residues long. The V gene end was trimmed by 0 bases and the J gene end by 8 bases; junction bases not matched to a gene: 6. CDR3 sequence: CASSLGTSGRSGGELFF. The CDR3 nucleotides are TGCGCCAGCAGCTTGGGGACTAGCGGGAGGTCAGGAGGGGAGCTGTTTTTT.

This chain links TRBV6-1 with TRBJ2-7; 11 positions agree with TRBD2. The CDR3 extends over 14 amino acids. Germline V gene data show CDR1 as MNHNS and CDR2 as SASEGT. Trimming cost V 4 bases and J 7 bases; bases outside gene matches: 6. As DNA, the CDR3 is TGTGCCAGCAGTGTTAGCGGGGGGGGTTGGGAGCAGTACTTC. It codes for CASSVSGGGWEQYF.

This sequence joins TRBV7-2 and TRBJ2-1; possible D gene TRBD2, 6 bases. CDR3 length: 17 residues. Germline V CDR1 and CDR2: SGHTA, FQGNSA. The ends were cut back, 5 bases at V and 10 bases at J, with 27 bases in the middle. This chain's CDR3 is CASSPWGWRARTDEQFF. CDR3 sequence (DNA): TGTGCCAGCAGCCCCTGGGGGTGGAGGGCCAGGACGGACGAGCAGTTCTTC.

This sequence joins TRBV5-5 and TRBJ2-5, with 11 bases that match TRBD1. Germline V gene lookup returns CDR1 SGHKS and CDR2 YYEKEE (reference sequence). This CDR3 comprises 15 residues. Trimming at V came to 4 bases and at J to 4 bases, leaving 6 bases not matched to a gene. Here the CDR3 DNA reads TGTGCCAGCAGCGCGGGACAGGGGGTAGTAGAGACCCAGTACTTC. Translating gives CASSAGQGVVETQYF.

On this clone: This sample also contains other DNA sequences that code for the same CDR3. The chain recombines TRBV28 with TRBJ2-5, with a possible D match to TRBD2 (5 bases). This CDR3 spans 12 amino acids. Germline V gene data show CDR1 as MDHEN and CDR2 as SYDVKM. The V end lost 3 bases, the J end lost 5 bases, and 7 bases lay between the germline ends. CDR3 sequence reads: CASSLSGETQYF. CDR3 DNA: TGTGCCAGCAGTTTGTCGGGGGAGACCCAGTACTTC.

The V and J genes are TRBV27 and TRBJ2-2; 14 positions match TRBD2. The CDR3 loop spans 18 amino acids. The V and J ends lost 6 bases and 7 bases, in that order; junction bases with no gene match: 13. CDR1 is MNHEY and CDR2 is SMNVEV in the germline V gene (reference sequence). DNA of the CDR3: TGTGCCAGCAGCCCGACTAGCGGGAGGGCCTGGGGTGGCGGGGAGCTGTTTTTT. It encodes CASSPTSGRAWGGGELFF.

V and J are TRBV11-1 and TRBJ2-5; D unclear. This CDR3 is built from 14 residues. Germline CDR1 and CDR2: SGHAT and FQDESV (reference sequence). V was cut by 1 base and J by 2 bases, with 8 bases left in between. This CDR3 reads CASSLVTDQETQYF. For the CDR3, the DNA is TGTGCCAGCAGCTTAGTAACAGATCAAGAGACCCAGTACTTC.

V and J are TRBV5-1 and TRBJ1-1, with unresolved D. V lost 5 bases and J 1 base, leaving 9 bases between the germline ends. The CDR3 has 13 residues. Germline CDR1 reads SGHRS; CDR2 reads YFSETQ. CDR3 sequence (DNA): TGCGCCAGCAGTTGGCAGTCGAACACTGAAGCTTTCTTT. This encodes CASSWQSNTEAFF.

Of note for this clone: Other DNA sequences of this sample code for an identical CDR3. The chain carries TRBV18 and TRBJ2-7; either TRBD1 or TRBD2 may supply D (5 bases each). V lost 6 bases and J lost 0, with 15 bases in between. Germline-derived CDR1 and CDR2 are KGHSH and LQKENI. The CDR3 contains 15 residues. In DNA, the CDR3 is TGTGCCAGCTCCCTCGGGACGGCTAGCTCCTACGAGCAGTACTTC. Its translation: CASSLGTASSYEQYF.

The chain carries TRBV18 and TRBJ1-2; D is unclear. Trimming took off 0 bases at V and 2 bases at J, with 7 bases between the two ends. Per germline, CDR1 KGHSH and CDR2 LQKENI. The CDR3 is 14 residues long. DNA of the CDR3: TGTGCCAGCTCACCACCGACCCCGAACTATGGCTACACCTTC. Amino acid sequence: CASSPPTPNYGYTF.

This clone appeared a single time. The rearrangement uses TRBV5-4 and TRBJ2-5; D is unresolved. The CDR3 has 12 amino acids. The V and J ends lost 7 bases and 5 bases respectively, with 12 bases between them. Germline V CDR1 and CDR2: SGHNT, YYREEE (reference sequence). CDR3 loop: CASSAGWETQYF. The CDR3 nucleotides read TGTGCCAGCTCAGCTGGATGGGAGACCCAGTACTTC.

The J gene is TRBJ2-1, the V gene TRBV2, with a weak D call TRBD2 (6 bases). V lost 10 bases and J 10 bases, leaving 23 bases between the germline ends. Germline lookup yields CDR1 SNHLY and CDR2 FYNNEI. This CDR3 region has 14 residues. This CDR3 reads CATTAGSLREEQFF. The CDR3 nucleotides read TGTGCCACCACCGCCGGGAGCCTAAGGGAAGAGCAGTTCTTC.

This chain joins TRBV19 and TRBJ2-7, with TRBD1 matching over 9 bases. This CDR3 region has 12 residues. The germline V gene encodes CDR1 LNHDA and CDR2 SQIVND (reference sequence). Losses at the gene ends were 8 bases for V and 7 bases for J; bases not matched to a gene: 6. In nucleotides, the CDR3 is TGTGCCAGTGGGACAGGGCCTACAGAGCAGTACTTC. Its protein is CASGTGPTEQYF.

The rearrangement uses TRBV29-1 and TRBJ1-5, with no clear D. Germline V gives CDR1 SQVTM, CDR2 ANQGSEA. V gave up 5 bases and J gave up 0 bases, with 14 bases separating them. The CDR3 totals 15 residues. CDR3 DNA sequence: TGCAGCGTTCGTCCGGGCCCCGATAGCAATCAGCCCCAGCATTTT. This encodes CSVRPGPDSNQPQHF. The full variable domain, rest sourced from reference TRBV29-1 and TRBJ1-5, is SAVISQKPSRDICQRGTSLTIQCQVDSQVTMMFWYRQQPGQSLTLIATANQGSEATYESGFVIDKFPISRPNLTFSTLTVSNMSPEDSSIYLCSVRPGPDSNQPQHFGDGTRLSIL.

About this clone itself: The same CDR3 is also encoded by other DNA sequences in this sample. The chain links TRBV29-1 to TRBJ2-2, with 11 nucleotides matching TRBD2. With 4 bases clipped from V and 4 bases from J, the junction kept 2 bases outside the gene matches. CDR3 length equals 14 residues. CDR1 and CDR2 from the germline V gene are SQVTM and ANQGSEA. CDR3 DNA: TGCAGCGTTGGGCTAGCGGGAGGCACCGGGGAGCTGTTTTTT. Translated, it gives CSVGLAGGTGELFF.

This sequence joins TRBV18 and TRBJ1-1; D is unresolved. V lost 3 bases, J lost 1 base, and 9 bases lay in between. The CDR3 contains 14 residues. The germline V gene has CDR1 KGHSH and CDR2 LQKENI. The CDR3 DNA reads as TGTGCCAGCTCACCGCGGGAGGCGAACACTGAAGCTTTCTTT. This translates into CASSPREANTEAFF.

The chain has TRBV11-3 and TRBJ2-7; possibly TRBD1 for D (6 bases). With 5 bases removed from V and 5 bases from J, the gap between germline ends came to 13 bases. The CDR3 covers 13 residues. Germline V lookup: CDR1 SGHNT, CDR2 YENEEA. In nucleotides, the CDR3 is TGTGCCAGCAGCGCGTACAGGGACCACGAGCAGTACTTC. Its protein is CASSAYRDHEQYF.

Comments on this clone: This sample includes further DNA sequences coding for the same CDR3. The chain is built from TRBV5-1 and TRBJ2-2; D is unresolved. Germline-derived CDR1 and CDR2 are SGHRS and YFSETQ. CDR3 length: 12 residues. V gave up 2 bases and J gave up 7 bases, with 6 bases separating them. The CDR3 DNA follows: TGCGCCAGCAGCTTAGAGGTCGGGGAGCTGTTTTTT. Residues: CASSLEVGELFF. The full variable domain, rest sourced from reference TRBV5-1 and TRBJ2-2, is KAGVTQTPRYLIKTRGQQVTLSCSPISGHRSVSWYQQTPGQGLQFLFEYFSETQRNKGNFPGRFSGRQFSNSRSEMNVSTLELGDSALYLCASSLEVGELFFGEGSRLTVL.

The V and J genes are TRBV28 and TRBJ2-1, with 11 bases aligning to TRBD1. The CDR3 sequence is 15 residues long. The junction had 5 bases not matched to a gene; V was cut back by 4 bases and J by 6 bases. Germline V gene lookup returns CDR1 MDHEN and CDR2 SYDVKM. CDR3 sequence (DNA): TGTGCCAGCAGTTACGCCGGGACAGGGGGCAATGAGCAGTTCTTC. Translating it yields CASSYAGTGGNEQFF.

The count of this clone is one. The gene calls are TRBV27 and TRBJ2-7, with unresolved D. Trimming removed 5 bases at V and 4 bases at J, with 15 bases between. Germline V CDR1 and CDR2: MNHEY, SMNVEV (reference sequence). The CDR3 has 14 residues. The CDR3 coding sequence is TGTGCCAGCAGTCCCTTCGGGCCGGAATACGAGCAGTACTTC. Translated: CASSPFGPEYEQYF.